Below, 20 T cell receptor beta chains from the same sample are listed, as sequenced in a study of T cell responses to AZD1222 COVID-19 vaccine. Profiled with immunoSEQ multiplex PCR; TCRdb holds only in-frame clones, not every one. Here the sample spans 95,000 to 150,000 clones, 90% being singletons. Sample: peripheral blood, taken 28 days after the second dose of the MenACWY control vaccine. The receptors were gathered from an adult who received the MenACWY meningococcal vaccine as a control.

The CDR3 nucleotides read TGTGCCAGCAGTTTATCCGGACAGGGTTACTACGAGCAGTACTTC. Its protein product is CASSLSGQGYYEQYF. V and J are TRBV28 and TRBJ2-7, with TRBD1 matching 8 bases. The CDR3 has 15 residues. Germline V gene lookup returns CDR1 MDHEN and CDR2 SYDVKM. V shed 1 base, J shed 3 bases, and the junction held 5 bases outside the gene matches.

The DNA for the CDR3 is TGTGCCAGCAGCTCAGCGACAGGGGCCACAGATACGCAGTATTTT. Encoded protein: CASSSATGATDTQYF. The rearrangement links TRBV13 to TRBJ2-3, with 8 bases lining up with TRBD1. J lost 2 bases, V lost 4 bases, and 5 bases had no gene match. The germline V gene encodes CDR1 PRHDT and CDR2 FYEKMQ (reference sequence). This CDR3 region has 15 residues. Variable domain in full (rest from reference TRBV13 and TRBJ2-3): AAGVIQSPRHLIKEKRETATLKCYPIPRHDTVYWYQQGPGQDPQFLISFYEKMQSDKGSIPDRFSAQQFSDYHSELNMSSLELGDSALYFCASSSATGATDTQYFGPGTRLTVL.

In this sample, this clone turned up many times. The CDR3 sequence is CASSQTQGQDQPQHF. CDR3 nucleotides: TGCGCCAGCAGCCAAACACAGGGACAGGATCAGCCCCAGCATTTT. This rearrangement joins TRBV4-1 to TRBJ1-5, with 8 positions matching TRBD1. V was clipped by 2 bases and J by 5 bases; unmatched bases: 5. This CDR3 has 15 residues. Germline V gives CDR1 MGHRA, CDR2 YSYEKL.

The chain combines TRBV14 with TRBJ2-1; a weak D match, TRBD1 (5 bases). The CDR3 sequence is 13 residues long. CDR1 and CDR2 (germline): SGHDN, FVKESK. Trimming took 0 bases from V and 10 from J, leaving 10 bases between them. CDR3 nucleotide sequence: TGTGCCAGCAGCCAAGACAGGGTTCGGGAGCAGTTCTTC. It codes for CASSQDRVREQFF.

This rearrangement joins TRBV19 to TRBJ1-6; no clear D. The germline CDR1 and CDR2 sequences are LNHDA and SQIVND (reference sequence). There are 14 residues in the CDR3. The ends were cut back, 0 bases at V and 7 bases at J, with 7 bases in the middle. CDR3 DNA sequence: TGTGCCAGTAGTATAGACCGAGGGAATTCACCCCTCCACTTT. This translates into CASSIDRGNSPLHF.

The J gene is TRBJ1-3, the V gene TRBV18; D is unclear. This CDR3 spans 15 amino acids. Germline CDR1 KGHSH, CDR2 LQKENI. V was shortened by 0 bases and J by 0 bases, with 6 bases between the two germline ends. In DNA, the CDR3 is TGTGCCAGCTCACCACCCCAGAGCTCTGGAAACACCATATATTTT. This encodes CASSPPQSSGNTIYF.

The chain uses TRBV5-1 and TRBJ2-5, with 8 bases that match TRBD2. The length of the CDR3 is 18 residues. The germline V gene has CDR1 SGHRS and CDR2 YFSETQ. The V and J ends lost 2 bases and 2 bases, in that order; junction bases with no gene match: 14. CDR3 in amino acids: CASSLTVGTRGPQETQYF. The CDR3 coding sequence is TGCGCCAGCAGCTTAACCGTAGGGACTAGGGGACCGCAAGAGACCCAGTACTTC.

The J gene is TRBJ2-7, the V gene TRBV18; no clear D gene. CDR3 length: 17 residues. V was cut by 2 bases and J by 0 bases, with 17 bases left in between. Germline CDR1 and CDR2: KGHSH and LQKENI. In nucleotides, the CDR3 is TGTGCCAGCTCACCAGGTGGTTCGTTCAGGACCTCCTACGAGCAGTACTTC. Encoded protein: CASSPGGSFRTSYEQYF.

The chain couples TRBV7-2 to TRBJ1-5; possibly TRBD1 for D (5 bases). The germline V gene has CDR1 SGHTA and CDR2 FQGNSA. V was cut by 1 base and J by 9 bases, with 13 bases left in between. The CDR3 extends over 14 amino acids. The CDR3 nucleotides are TGTGCCAGCAGCTTAGAACCGGGGGGTTCGCCCCAGCATTTT. Translating it yields CASSLEPGGSPQHF.

The V gene is TRBV3-1 (or the pseudogene TRBV3-2), the J gene TRBJ2-6, with no clear D. V was clipped by 0 bases and J by 0 bases, with 9 bases between them. The CDR3 is 17 amino acids. The germline V gene has CDR1 LGHDT and CDR2 YNNKEL (reference sequence). For the CDR3, the DNA is TGTGCCAGCAGCCAAGAATTCCGGCTCTCTGGGGCCAACGTCCTGACTTTC. Translated: CASSQEFRLSGANVLTF.

The chain combines TRBV10-3 with TRBJ2-5, with unresolved D. The CDR3 totals 12 residues. V was trimmed by 8 bases and J by 1 base, leaving 8 bases between them. In germline, CDR1 is ENHRY, CDR2 SYGVKD. CDR3 protein: CAIADIQETQYF. The CDR3 nucleotides are TGTGCCATCGCAGACATCCAAGAGACCCAGTACTTC.

The chain links TRBV3-1 (or the pseudogene TRBV3-2) to TRBJ2-1, with D unresolved. Germline V gives CDR1 LGHDT, CDR2 YNNKEL (reference sequence). The CDR3 has 16 amino acids. Trimming removed 0 bases from V and 5 bases from J, with 14 bases in between. CDR3 loop: CASSQENAASNNEQFF. CDR3 nucleotide sequence: TGTGCCAGCAGCCAAGAAAATGCAGCCTCAAACAATGAGCAGTTCTTC.

The chain's CDR3 is CASSLARRAEAFF. As DNA, the CDR3 is TGTGCCAGCAGCTTAGCGCGCCGGGCTGAAGCTTTCTTT. The rearrangement uses TRBV7-8 and TRBJ1-1; D call uncertain. V was cut by 0 bases and J by 6 bases, with 8 bases left in between. Germline assignment: CDR1 SGHVS and CDR2 FQNEAQ. The CDR3 length is 13 residues.

This clone appeared a single time. This rearrangement joins TRBV7-2 to TRBJ2-3, with 8 bases identical to TRBD2. The V and J ends lost 2 bases and 1 base, in that order; junction bases with no gene match: 2. The V gene's germline CDR1 is SGHTA and CDR2 FQGNSA. The CDR3 is made up of 15 amino acids. This CDR3 is CASSLRGGRTDTQYF. The CDR3 bases are TGTGCCAGCAGCTTACGGGGGGGGCGCACAGATACGCAGTATTTT.

This rearrangement joins TRBV7-6 to TRBJ2-1; the D gene is possibly TRBD2 (5 bases). Between the trimmed V and J ends, which lost 3 bases and 4 bases, there was a span of 13 bases. From germline, CDR1 is SGHVS and CDR2 FNYEAQ. This CDR3 comprises 15 residues. The CDR3 loop is CASSFSWTGYNEQFF. The CDR3 DNA sequence: TGTGCCAGCAGCTTCAGCTGGACTGGGTACAATGAGCAGTTCTTC.

The chain has TRBV23-1 and TRBJ2-7; the D gene is possibly TRBD1 (6 bases). TRBV23-1 falls under the ORF class, with uncertain function. V lost 3 bases and J lost 0, with 30 bases in between. The CDR3 contains 21 residues. CDR3 loop: CASSQLITGNSLPSPSYEQYF. The CDR3 DNA reads as TGCGCCAGCAGTCAGCTCATAACAGGGAACTCATTACCGTCGCCCTCCTACGAGCAGTACTTC.

The gene calls are TRBV5-1 and TRBJ2-3; 10 bases align to TRBD1. Germline V lookup: CDR1 SGHRS, CDR2 YFSETQ. CDR3 length: 15 residues. V lost 0 bases and J lost 5; bases outside the gene matches: 3. CDR3 loop: CASSLGDRGRDTQYF. For the CDR3, the DNA is TGCGCCAGCAGCTTGGGAGACAGGGGGCGAGATACGCAGTATTTT.

The J gene is TRBJ1-5, the V gene TRBV23-1, with TRBD1 matching 11 bases. Being an ORF, TRBV23-1 has a function that is uncertain. The CDR3 contains 17 residues. J lost 3 bases, V lost 6 bases, and 10 bases had no gene match. CDR3 coding DNA: TGCGCCAGCAGCCCCAAGGAGGACAGGGGGCTCAATCAGCCCCAGCATTTT. Residues: CASSPKEDRGLNQPQHF.

As regards this clone: Other DNA sequences in the same sample also yield this CDR3. This chain links TRBV19 with TRBJ1-2; perhaps TRBD1 as D (6 bases). This CDR3 is 14 amino acids long. V was clipped by 0 bases and J by 4 bases, with 9 bases between them. Germline lookup yields CDR1 LNHDA and CDR2 SQIVND (reference sequence). CDR3 bases: TGTGCCAGTAGTATAGACAGGGGCGGCTATGGCTACACCTTC. As protein: CASSIDRGGYGYTF. Combining the CDR3 with reference TRBV19 and TRBJ1-2 gives the whole variable domain DGGITQSPKYLFRKEGQNVTLSCEQNLNHDAMYWYRQDPGQGLRLIYYSQIVNDFQKGDIAEGYSVSREKKESFPLTVTSAQKNPTAFYLCASSIDRGGYGYTFGSGTRLTVV.

The V call is TRBV5-1, the J call TRBJ1-3; 7 bases are a match to TRBD1. The CDR3 runs 16 residues. From germline, CDR1 is SGHRS and CDR2 YFSETQ. Unmatched junction bases numbered 7, after V lost 4 bases and J lost 0 bases. The CDR3 nucleotides read TGCGCCAGCAGCCCGGGACAGCGAGACTCTGGAAACACCATATATTTT. This codes for CASSPGQRDSGNTIYF.